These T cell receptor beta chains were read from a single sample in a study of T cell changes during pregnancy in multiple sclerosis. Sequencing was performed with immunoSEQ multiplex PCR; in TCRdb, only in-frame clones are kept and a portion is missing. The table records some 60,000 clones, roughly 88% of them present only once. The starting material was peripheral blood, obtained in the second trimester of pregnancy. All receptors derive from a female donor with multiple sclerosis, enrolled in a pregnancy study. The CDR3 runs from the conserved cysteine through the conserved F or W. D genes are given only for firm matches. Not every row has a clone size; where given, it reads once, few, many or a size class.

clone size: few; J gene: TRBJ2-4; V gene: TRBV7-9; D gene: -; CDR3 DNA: TGTGCCAGCAGCCGCGCGACAGGGACTCTAGCCAAAAACATTCAGTACTTC; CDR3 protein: CASSRATGTLAKNIQYF
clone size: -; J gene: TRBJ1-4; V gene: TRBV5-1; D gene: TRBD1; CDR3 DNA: TGCGCCAGCAGCCTGACCGGGACAGGGGAGGAAAAACTGTTTTTT; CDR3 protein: CASSLTGTGEEKLFF
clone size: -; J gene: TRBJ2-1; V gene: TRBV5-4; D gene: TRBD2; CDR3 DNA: TGTGCCAGCAGCTTGGGGGGACTAGCGGACAATGAGCAGTTCTTC; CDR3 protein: CASSLGGLADNEQFF
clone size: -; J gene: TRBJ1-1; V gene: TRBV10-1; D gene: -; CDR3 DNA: TGCGCCAGCAGTGAGTCAATCGGCAGGGACACTGAAGCTTTCTTT; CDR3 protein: CASSESIGRDTEAFF
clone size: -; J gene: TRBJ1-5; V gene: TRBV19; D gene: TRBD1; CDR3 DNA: TGTGCCAGTAGCCAATGGGACAGTACTATTAGGTATCAGCCCCAGCATTTT; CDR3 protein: CASSQWDSTIRYQPQHF
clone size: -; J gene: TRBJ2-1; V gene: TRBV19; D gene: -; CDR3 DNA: TGTGCCAGTAGTATCCTGGTCACAGGTGAGCAGTTCTTC; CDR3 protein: CASSILVTGEQFF
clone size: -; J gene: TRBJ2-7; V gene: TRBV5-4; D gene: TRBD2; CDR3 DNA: TGTGCCAGCAGCCAATCCGCGGGACTAGAAGGCTACGAGCAGTACTTC; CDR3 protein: CASSQSAGLEGYEQYF
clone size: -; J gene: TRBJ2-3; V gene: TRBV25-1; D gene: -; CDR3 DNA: TGTGCCAGCAGTGAATGGCGGGGTGGGGGGAATACGCAGTATTTT; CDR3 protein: CASSEWRGGGNTQYF
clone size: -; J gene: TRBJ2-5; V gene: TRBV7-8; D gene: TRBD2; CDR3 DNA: TGTGCCAGCAGCTTAGCCCCGGGACTAGCGGGGCTAGAGACCCAGTACTTC; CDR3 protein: CASSLAPGLAGLETQYF
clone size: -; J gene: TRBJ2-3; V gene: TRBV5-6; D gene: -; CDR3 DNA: TGTGCCAGCAGCTTGGCCGCTAGGGGTTCTAGCACAGATACGCAGTATTTT; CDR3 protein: CASSLAARGSSTDTQYF
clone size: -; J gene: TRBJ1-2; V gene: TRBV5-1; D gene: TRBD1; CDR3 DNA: TGCGCCAGCAGCTTGGAACAGGGGGCCAATTACTATGGCTACACCTTC; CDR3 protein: CASSLEQGANYYGYTF
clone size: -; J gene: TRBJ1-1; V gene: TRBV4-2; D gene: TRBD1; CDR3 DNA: TGTGCCAGCACCCGGGCCTCGGACAGGTTGAACACTGAAGCTTTCTTT; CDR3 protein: CASTRASDRLNTEAFF
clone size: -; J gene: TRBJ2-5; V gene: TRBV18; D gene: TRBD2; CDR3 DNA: TGTGCCAGCTCACCACCGGGAGGGCCCGAGACCCAGTACTTC; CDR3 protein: CASSPPGGPETQYF
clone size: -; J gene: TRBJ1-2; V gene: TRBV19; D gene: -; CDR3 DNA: TGTGCCAGTAGCTCCCCCGCGCAGGGTGGAAGTGGCTACACCTTC; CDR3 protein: CASSSPAQGGSGYTF
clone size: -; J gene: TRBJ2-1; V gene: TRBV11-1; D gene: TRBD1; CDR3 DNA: TGTGCCAGCAGCTTGCCTGGACAGGGGGTTTTTGGGTCCTACAATGAGCAGTTCTTC; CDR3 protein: CASSLPGQGVFGSYNEQFF
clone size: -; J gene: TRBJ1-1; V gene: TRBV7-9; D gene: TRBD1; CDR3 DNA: TGTGCCAGCAGCCGAGGGACAGGGGGAACTGAAGCTTTCTTT; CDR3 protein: CASSRGTGGTEAFF
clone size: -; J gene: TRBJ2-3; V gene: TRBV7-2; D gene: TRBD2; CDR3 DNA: TGTGCCAGCAGCTTAGCTAGCGGGGGCCCCCGATATACGCAGTATTTT; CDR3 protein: CASSLASGGPRYTQYF
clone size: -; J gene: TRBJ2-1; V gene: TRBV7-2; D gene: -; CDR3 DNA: TGTGCCAGCAGCCCTACAGTAAGCTCCTACAATGAGCAGTTCTTC; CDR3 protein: CASSPTVSSYNEQFF
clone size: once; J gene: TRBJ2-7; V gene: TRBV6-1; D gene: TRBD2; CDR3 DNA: TGTGCCAGCAGTGAAGAGTTAGCGGGGGCATACGAGCAGTACTTC; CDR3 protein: CASSEELAGAYEQYF
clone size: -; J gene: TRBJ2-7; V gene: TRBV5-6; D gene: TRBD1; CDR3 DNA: TGTGCCAGCAGTCTGCTTCCGGGACAGGGGGCGTACGAGCAGTACTTC; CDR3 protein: CASSLLPGQGAYEQYF
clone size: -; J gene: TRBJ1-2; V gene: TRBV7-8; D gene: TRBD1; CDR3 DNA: TGTGCCAGCAGCCCCGGACAGGGGGGCTATGGCTACACCTTC; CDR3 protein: CASSPGQGGYGYTF
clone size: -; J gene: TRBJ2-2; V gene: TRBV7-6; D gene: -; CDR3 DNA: TGTGCCAGCAGCTTAGCAGGGTCGGGGTACACCGGGGAGCTGTTTTTT; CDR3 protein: CASSLAGSGYTGELFF
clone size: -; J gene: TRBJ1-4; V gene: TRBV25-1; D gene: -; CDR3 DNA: TGTGCCAGAAGCGGGGGGGAGGCCCTCCCCCCAACTAATGAAAAACTGTTTTTT; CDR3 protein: CARSGGEALPPTNEKLFF
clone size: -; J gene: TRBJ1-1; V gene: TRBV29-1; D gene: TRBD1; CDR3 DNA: TGCAGCGGGAGACAGGGAGAGATTTCGAGCACTGAAGCTTTCTTT; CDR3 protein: CSGRQGEISSTEAFF
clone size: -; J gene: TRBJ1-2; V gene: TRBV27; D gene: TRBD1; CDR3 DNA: TGTGCCAGCAGTTTATCACCCGGGACAGTAGGTGGCTACACCTTC; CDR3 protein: CASSLSPGTVGGYTF
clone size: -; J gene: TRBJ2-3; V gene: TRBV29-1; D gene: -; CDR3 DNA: TGCAGCGTCGTCCCGGCAGATACGCAGTATTTT; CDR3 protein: CSVVPADTQYF
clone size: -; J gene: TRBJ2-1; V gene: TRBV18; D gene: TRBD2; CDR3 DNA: TGTGCCAGCTCATCTCAGCGGGGGGGGATCAATGAGCAGTTCTTC; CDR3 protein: CASSSQRGGINEQFF
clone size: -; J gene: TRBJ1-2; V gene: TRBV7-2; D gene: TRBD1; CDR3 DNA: TGTGCCAGCAGCAAGACAGGGGGAGGCTATGGCTACACCTTC; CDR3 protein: CASSKTGGGYGYTF
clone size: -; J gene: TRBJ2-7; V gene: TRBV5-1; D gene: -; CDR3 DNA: TGCGCCAGCAGCTTGGTGCCGGGACAAAACTACGAGCAGTACTTC; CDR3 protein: CASSLVPGQNYEQYF
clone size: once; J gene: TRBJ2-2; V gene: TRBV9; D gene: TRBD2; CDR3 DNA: TGTGCCAGCAGCGCCGGGACTAGCGGGGGCTACCCCCGGGAGCTGTTTTTT; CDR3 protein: CASSAGTSGGYPRELFF
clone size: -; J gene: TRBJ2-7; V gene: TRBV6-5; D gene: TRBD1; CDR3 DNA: TGTGCCAGCAGCCGAAGGGGGACAGGGGCCTACGAGCAGTACTTC; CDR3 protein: CASSRRGTGAYEQYF
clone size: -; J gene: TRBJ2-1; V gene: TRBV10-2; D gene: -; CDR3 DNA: TGCGCCAGCAGTCACCCGACCGGGGGAACCAAAGGGAATGAGCAGTTCTTC; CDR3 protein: CASSHPTGGTKGNEQFF
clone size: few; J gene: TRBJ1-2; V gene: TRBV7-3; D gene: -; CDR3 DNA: TGTGCCAGCAGCCCTAGTGCGGGGGGAGGCTATGGCTACACCTTC; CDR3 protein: CASSPSAGGGYGYTF
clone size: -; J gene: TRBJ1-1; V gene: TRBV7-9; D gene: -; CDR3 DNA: TGTGCCAGCGTGGCCACTGAAGCTTTCTTT; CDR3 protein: CASVATEAFF
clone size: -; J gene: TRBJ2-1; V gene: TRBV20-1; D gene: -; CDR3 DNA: TGCAGTGCTACTAACAATGAGCAGTTCTTC; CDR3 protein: CSATNNEQFF
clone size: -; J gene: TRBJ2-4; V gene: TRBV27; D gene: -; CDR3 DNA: TGTGCCAGCAGCACGACAGGACCCGCCAAAAACATTCAGTACTTC; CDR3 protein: CASSTTGPAKNIQYF
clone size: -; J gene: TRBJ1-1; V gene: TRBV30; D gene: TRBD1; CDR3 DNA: TGTGCCTGGAGGCCCCGGGACAGGTATGGGACAGAAGCTTTCTTT; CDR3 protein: CAWRPRDRYGTEAFF
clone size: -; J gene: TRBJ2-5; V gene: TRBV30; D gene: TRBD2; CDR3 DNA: TGTGCCTGGGCGCGAGCGGGGAGCCAAGAGACCCAGTACTTC; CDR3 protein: CAWARAGSQETQYF
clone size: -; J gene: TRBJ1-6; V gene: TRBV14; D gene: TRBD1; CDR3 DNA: TGTGCCAGCAGCTTGTTGCAGGGGGCCAATTCACCCCTCCACTTT; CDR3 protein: CASSLLQGANSPLHF
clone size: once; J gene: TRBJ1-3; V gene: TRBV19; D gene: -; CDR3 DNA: TGTGCCAGTAGCCGACAGAACTCTGGAAACACCATATATTTT; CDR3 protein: CASSRQNSGNTIYF
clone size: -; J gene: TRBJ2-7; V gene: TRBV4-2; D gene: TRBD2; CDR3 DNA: TGTGCCAGCAGCCAAGAGCGGGGGAGCTCCTACGAGCAGTACTTC; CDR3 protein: CASSQERGSSYEQYF
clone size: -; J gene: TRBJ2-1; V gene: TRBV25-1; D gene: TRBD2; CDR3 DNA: TGTGCCAGCAGTGGCTCCTCTAGCGGGGCCTACAATGAGCAGTTCTTC; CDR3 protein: CASSGSSSGAYNEQFF
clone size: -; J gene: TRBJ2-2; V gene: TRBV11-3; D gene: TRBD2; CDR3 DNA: TGTGCCAGCAGGGCCGGGAGGGGGGAGAGGGACACCGGGGAGCTGTTTTTT; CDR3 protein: CASRAGRGERDTGELFF
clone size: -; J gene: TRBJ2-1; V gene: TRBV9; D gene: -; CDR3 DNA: TGTGCCAGCAGCGTAGAAGCTTTACTTTGGAGTGAGCAGTTCTTC; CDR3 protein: CASSVEALLWSEQFF
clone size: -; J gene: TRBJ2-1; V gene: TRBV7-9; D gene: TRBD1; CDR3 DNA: TGTGCCAGCAGCTCCCTCCCCCGACAGGGGGCGGGAGAGCAGTTCTTC; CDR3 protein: CASSSLPRQGAGEQFF
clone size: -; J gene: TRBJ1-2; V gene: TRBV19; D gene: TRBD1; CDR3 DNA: TGTGCCAGTAGCCCCCGGGACAGGGCTTTTTTCTTCTATGGCTACACCTTC; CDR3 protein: CASSPRDRAFFFYGYTF
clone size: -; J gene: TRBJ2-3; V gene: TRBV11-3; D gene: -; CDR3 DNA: TGTGCCAGCAGCTTAGGAGCGGTCCCTACGGGAGATACGCAGTATTTT; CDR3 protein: CASSLGAVPTGDTQYF
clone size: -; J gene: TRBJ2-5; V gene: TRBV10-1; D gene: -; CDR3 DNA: TGCGCCAGCAGTGGTCTCCCGGAGGGGACCCAGTACTTC; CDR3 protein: CASSGLPEGTQYF
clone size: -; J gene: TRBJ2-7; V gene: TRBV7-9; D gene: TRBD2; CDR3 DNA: TGTGCCAGCAGCCCCACCGGGACTATAAGGTACGAGCAGTACTTC; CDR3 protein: CASSPTGTIRYEQYF
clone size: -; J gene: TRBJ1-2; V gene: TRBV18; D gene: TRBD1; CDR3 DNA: TGTGCCAGCTCACCGACAGGGGATGGCTACACCTTC; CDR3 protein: CASSPTGDGYTF
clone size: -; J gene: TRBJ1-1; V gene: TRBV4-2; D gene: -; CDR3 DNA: TGTGCCAGCAGCCATCGCAGGGGCGGAACTGAAGCTTTCTTT; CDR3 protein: CASSHRRGGTEAFF
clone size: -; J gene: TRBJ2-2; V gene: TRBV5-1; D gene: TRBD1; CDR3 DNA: TGCGCCAGCAGCCAAGGACAGGGACAGAGCACCGGGGAGCTGTTTTTT; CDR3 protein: CASSQGQGQSTGELFF
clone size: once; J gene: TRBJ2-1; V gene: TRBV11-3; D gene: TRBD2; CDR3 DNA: TGTGCCAGCAGCTTTACTGCCCAGCGGGGGTACAATGAGCAGTTCTTC; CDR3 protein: CASSFTAQRGYNEQFF
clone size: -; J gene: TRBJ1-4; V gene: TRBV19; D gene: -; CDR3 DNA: TGTGCCAGTAGTATTGACAGGTTATCCTATAATGAAAAACTGTTTTTT; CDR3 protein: CASSIDRLSYNEKLFF
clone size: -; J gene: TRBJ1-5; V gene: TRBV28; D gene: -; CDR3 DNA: TGTGCCAGCAGTCCAGGACACCTTAGGGGCAATCAGCCCCAGCATTTT; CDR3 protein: CASSPGHLRGNQPQHF
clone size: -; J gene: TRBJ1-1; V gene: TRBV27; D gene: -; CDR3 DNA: TGTGCCAGCAGTTTACTGTCCGGGATCACTGAAGCTTTCTTT; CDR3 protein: CASSLLSGITEAFF
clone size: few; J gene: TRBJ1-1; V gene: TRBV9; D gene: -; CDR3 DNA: TGTGCCAGCAGTGTTTCGGACACTGAAGCTTTCTTT; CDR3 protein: CASSVSDTEAFF
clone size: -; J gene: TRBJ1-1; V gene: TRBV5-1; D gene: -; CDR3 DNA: TGCGCCAGCAGCCCATACGGAGGGGGGGCGCGAACTGAAGCTTTCTTT; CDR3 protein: CASSPYGGGARTEAFF
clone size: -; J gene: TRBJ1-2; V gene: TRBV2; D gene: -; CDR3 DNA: TGTGCCAGCAGTGGCGGCTTGGTAAATGGCTACACCTTC; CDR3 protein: CASSGGLVNGYTF